The present TCR beta chain was sequenced within a study of T cells in Graves' hyperthyroidism and ophthalmopathy. The CDR3 consists of 13 residues. The V gene lost 4 bases and the J gene lost 5 bases, with 13 bases spanning the gap. CDR1 is SGHRS and CDR2 is YFSETQ in the germline V gene. Many counts were recorded for this clonotype. Authors of the study amplified TCR beta CDR3 regions from RNA transcripts. HTBI primers were employed in a first-round RT-PCR of the TCR CDR3. TCRdb called the multiplex PCR reads again in MiXCR, with one record for every CDR3 protein. The sample gives around 350,000 distinct CDR3 sequences, approximately 19% of which show up once; 3.5% to 4% is in the top ten. Patients aged 18 to 65 had newly diagnosed hyperthyroidism of under 2 months' duration. A patient was excluded if there was uncontrolled infection, other autoimmune disease, pregnancy or lactation. The source of the PBMCs was about 10 ml of fresh peripheral blood.

The chain couples TRBV5-1 to TRBJ2-7; D not certain. The clonotype was recovered from a woman aged 18-35 years with Graves' hyperthyroidism. Sequencing was carried out using blood. The CDR3 reads CASSHASLDEQYF. CDR3 nucleotide sequence: TGCGCCAGCAGCCATGCGTCGCTTGACGAGCAGTACTTC.